Listed below are T cell receptor beta chains from one sample, sequenced in a study of CD8 T cells in Susac syndrome. TCRdb called the immunoSEQ multiplex PCR reads again in MiXCR, with one record for every CDR3 protein. Of some 200,000 distinct CDR3 sequences listed, 85% to 95% are singletons. Source material: CD8+ T cells from PBMCs. These receptors were taken from a human donor with Susac syndrome. Each CDR3 is given with its conserved first and last residue. The D gene is left open where the match is weak. Clone size is shown for a subset of rows, as once, few, many or a class of expanded clone.

j_call: TRBJ2-7; v_call: TRBV7-2; clone_size: -; d_call: TRBD2; cdr3_nt: TGTGCCAGCGCGGGGGTCGAGCAGTACTTC; cdr3_aa: CASAGVEQYF
j_call: TRBJ1-2; v_call: TRBV20-1; clone_size: -; d_call: TRBD1; cdr3_nt: TGCAGTGCTAGTAACGACAGGGGTGGCTACACCTTC; cdr3_aa: CSASNDRGGYTF
j_call: TRBJ2-2; v_call: TRBV5-6; clone_size: -; d_call: -; cdr3_nt: TGTGCCAGCAGCGCCCAGCGGGCGAGATTCACCGGGGAGCTGTTTTTT; cdr3_aa: CASSAQRARFTGELFF
j_call: TRBJ2-5; v_call: TRBV20-1; clone_size: -; d_call: -; cdr3_nt: TGCAGTGCTAGTGAGTCCAACGAAGAGACCCAGTACTTC; cdr3_aa: CSASESNEETQYF
j_call: TRBJ2-6; v_call: TRBV12-3/TRBV12-4; clone_size: once; d_call: -; cdr3_nt: TGTGCCAGCCGCTCCGGGGCTGGGGCCAACGTCCTGACTTTC; cdr3_aa: CASRSGAGANVLTF
j_call: TRBJ2-3; v_call: TRBV5-6; clone_size: -; d_call: -; cdr3_nt: TGTGCCAGCAGCTTGGGGATGGGGGGAGATACGCAGTATTTT; cdr3_aa: CASSLGMGGDTQYF
j_call: TRBJ2-1; v_call: TRBV29-1; clone_size: once; d_call: -; cdr3_nt: TGCAGCGTTGAAGATGGAGAACCCCTAATGTACAATGAGCAGTTCTTC; cdr3_aa: CSVEDGEPLMYNEQFF
j_call: TRBJ1-5; v_call: TRBV4-1; clone_size: -; d_call: TRBD1; cdr3_nt: TGCGCCAGCAGCCAGGGGACAGGGAGCCATCAGCCCCAGCATTTT; cdr3_aa: CASSQGTGSHQPQHF
j_call: TRBJ2-7; v_call: TRBV12-3/TRBV12-4; clone_size: -; d_call: -; cdr3_nt: TGTGCCAGCAGTTTATCGAACGAGCAGTACTTC; cdr3_aa: CASSLSNEQYF
j_call: TRBJ2-1; v_call: TRBV11-1; clone_size: -; d_call: TRBD1; cdr3_nt: TGTGCCAGCAGCTTACCTCCCGGGACAGGGGGCCCGCGGGACCCTTACAATGAGCAGTTCTTC; cdr3_aa: CASSLPPGTGGPRDPYNEQFF
j_call: TRBJ1-4; v_call: TRBV29-1; clone_size: -; d_call: TRBD1; cdr3_nt: TGCAGCGCAACCGGGAGGGGGACAGCGGATGAAAAACTGTTTTTT; cdr3_aa: CSATGRGTADEKLFF
j_call: TRBJ2-2; v_call: TRBV9; clone_size: -; d_call: TRBD1; cdr3_nt: TGTGCCAGCAGCGTAGACCTGACAGGGGACACCGGGGAGCTGTTTTTT; cdr3_aa: CASSVDLTGDTGELFF
j_call: TRBJ2-7; v_call: TRBV19; clone_size: -; d_call: TRBD2; cdr3_nt: TGTGCCAGTACCCTGGAGACTAGCGACTCCTACGAGCAGTACTTC; cdr3_aa: CASTLETSDSYEQYF
j_call: TRBJ2-3; v_call: TRBV9; clone_size: -; d_call: TRBD2; cdr3_nt: TGTGCCAGCAGCGTAGAGCTAGCGGGGGGCACAGATACGCAGTATTTT; cdr3_aa: CASSVELAGGTDTQYF
j_call: TRBJ2-7; v_call: TRBV20-1; clone_size: -; d_call: -; cdr3_nt: TGCAGTGCTAGGGGGTTTTCCTACGAGCAGTACTTC; cdr3_aa: CSARGFSYEQYF
j_call: TRBJ1-2; v_call: TRBV29-1; clone_size: -; d_call: -; cdr3_nt: TGCAGCGTTCGTGCTAGCTATGGCTACACCTTC; cdr3_aa: CSVRASYGYTF
j_call: TRBJ2-2; v_call: TRBV29-1; clone_size: -; d_call: TRBD2; cdr3_nt: TGCAGCGGGAGGGCGGGAGCGAACACCGGGGAGCTGTTTTTT; cdr3_aa: CSGRAGANTGELFF
j_call: TRBJ2-1; v_call: TRBV7-8; clone_size: once; d_call: TRBD2; cdr3_nt: TGTGCCAGCAGCTTATCTGCTAGCGGGAGGGGGTTTTACAATGAGCAGTTCTTC; cdr3_aa: CASSLSASGRGFYNEQFF
j_call: TRBJ1-3; v_call: TRBV15; clone_size: -; d_call: TRBD1; cdr3_nt: TGTGCCACCAGCAGAGAGCCCACAGGGGCTGGAAACACCATATATTTT; cdr3_aa: CATSREPTGAGNTIYF
j_call: TRBJ1-3; v_call: TRBV28; clone_size: -; d_call: -; cdr3_nt: TGTGCCAGCAGTTTCGACAGATATGGAAACACCATATATTTT; cdr3_aa: CASSFDRYGNTIYF
j_call: TRBJ2-7; v_call: TRBV25-1; clone_size: -; d_call: TRBD1; cdr3_nt: TGTGCCAGCAGTGAACCATCAGGGGGCGTATCCTACGAGCAGTACTTC; cdr3_aa: CASSEPSGGVSYEQYF
j_call: TRBJ2-7; v_call: TRBV5-1; clone_size: -; d_call: TRBD2; cdr3_nt: TGCGCCAGCAGCTGGGCTAGCGGTACGTACGAGCAGTACTTC; cdr3_aa: CASSWASGTYEQYF
j_call: TRBJ2-5; v_call: TRBV4-1; clone_size: -; d_call: -; cdr3_nt: TGCGCCAGCAGAAGGGTTATGGGAGAGACCCAGTACTTC; cdr3_aa: CASRRVMGETQYF
j_call: TRBJ2-1; v_call: TRBV30; clone_size: -; d_call: -; cdr3_nt: TGTGCCTGGAGGCACTTGGGGGGCCGCAATGAGCAGTTCTTC; cdr3_aa: CAWRHLGGRNEQFF
j_call: TRBJ2-5; v_call: TRBV9; clone_size: -; d_call: -; cdr3_nt: TGTGCCAGCAGCGTAGCGAGGGGGGGGAGGGAGACCCAGTACTTC; cdr3_aa: CASSVARGGRETQYF
j_call: TRBJ2-1; v_call: TRBV5-4; clone_size: -; d_call: -; cdr3_nt: TGTGCCAGCAGCTTGTATCTGTCTAACACGTTGGATGAGCAGTTCTTC; cdr3_aa: CASSLYLSNTLDEQFF
j_call: TRBJ2-3; v_call: TRBV6-5; clone_size: -; d_call: -; cdr3_nt: TGTGCCAGCAGTTACAAATCTACAGATACGCAGTATTTT; cdr3_aa: CASSYKSTDTQYF
j_call: TRBJ2-1; v_call: TRBV7-2; clone_size: -; d_call: TRBD2; cdr3_nt: TGTGCCAGCAGCCTACTAGCGGGGGGGAGTGAGCAGTTCTTC; cdr3_aa: CASSLLAGGSEQFF
j_call: TRBJ2-5; v_call: TRBV7-9; clone_size: -; d_call: TRBD2; cdr3_nt: TGTGCCAGCAGCTTAGAACTAGCGGGAGGTACGCAAGAGACCCAGTACTTC; cdr3_aa: CASSLELAGGTQETQYF
j_call: TRBJ2-2; v_call: TRBV6-2/TRBV6-3; clone_size: once; d_call: TRBD2; cdr3_nt: TGTGCCAGCAGTCTTGGACTAGCGGGAGATACCGGGGAGCTGTTTTTT; cdr3_aa: CASSLGLAGDTGELFF
j_call: TRBJ2-7; v_call: TRBV25-1; clone_size: -; d_call: TRBD1; cdr3_nt: TGTGCCAGCACCGGACAGGCCAGCTACGAGCAGTACTTC; cdr3_aa: CASTGQASYEQYF
j_call: TRBJ2-7; v_call: TRBV5-4; clone_size: -; d_call: -; cdr3_nt: TGTGCCAGCAGCTTAAACCTCCTCTCCTACGAGCAGTACTTC; cdr3_aa: CASSLNLLSYEQYF
j_call: TRBJ2-1; v_call: TRBV6-1; clone_size: -; d_call: TRBD2; cdr3_nt: TGTGCCAGCAGCGAGGGACTAGCGGGGGCCCAAAACTCCTACAATGAGCAGTTCTTC; cdr3_aa: CASSEGLAGAQNSYNEQFF
j_call: TRBJ2-7; v_call: TRBV11-1; clone_size: -; d_call: TRBD1; cdr3_nt: TGTGCCAGCAGCTTCCCGGGACAGAGCTACGAGCAGTACTTC; cdr3_aa: CASSFPGQSYEQYF
j_call: TRBJ2-7; v_call: TRBV3-1; clone_size: -; d_call: TRBD1; cdr3_nt: TGTGCCAGCAGGCCCGGGACAGGGGCCCACGAGCAGTACTTC; cdr3_aa: CASRPGTGAHEQYF
j_call: TRBJ2-3; v_call: TRBV11-2; clone_size: -; d_call: TRBD2; cdr3_nt: TGTGCCAGCAGCCCGCCGGGACTAGCGGATTACGGCACAGATACGCAGTATTTT; cdr3_aa: CASSPPGLADYGTDTQYF
j_call: TRBJ2-1; v_call: TRBV6-5; clone_size: -; d_call: -; cdr3_nt: TGTGCCAGCAGTTACCATGAAGGATACAATGAGCAGTTCTTC; cdr3_aa: CASSYHEGYNEQFF
j_call: TRBJ1-4; v_call: TRBV9; clone_size: once; d_call: -; cdr3_nt: TGTGCCAGCAGCGGAGGGGGATCAACTAATGAAAAACTGTTTTTT; cdr3_aa: CASSGGGSTNEKLFF
j_call: TRBJ1-6; v_call: TRBV7-9; clone_size: -; d_call: TRBD1; cdr3_nt: TGTGCCAGCAGCGAAGGACAGGGTCGTTCACCCCTCCACTTT; cdr3_aa: CASSEGQGRSPLHF
j_call: TRBJ1-2; v_call: TRBV2; clone_size: -; d_call: -; cdr3_nt: TGTGCCAGCAGTAGGACGTCTAACTATGGCTACACCTTC; cdr3_aa: CASSRTSNYGYTF
j_call: TRBJ1-1; v_call: TRBV2; clone_size: -; d_call: -; cdr3_nt: TGTGCCAGCAGTGCTACGCATGACACTGAAGCTTTCTTT; cdr3_aa: CASSATHDTEAFF
j_call: TRBJ2-4; v_call: TRBV28; clone_size: -; d_call: -; cdr3_nt: TGTGCCAGCAGTTTATTTCATACCAAAAACATTCAGTACTTC; cdr3_aa: CASSLFHTKNIQYF
j_call: TRBJ2-5; v_call: TRBV20-1; clone_size: -; d_call: -; cdr3_nt: TGCAGTGCTAGAAATACAGGGCAAGAGACCCAGTACTTC; cdr3_aa: CSARNTGQETQYF
j_call: TRBJ1-1; v_call: TRBV7-9; clone_size: -; d_call: -; cdr3_nt: TGTGCCAGCAGCCTCCACCGTCAGGGAAACACTGAAGCTTTCTTT; cdr3_aa: CASSLHRQGNTEAFF